This is a list of T cell receptor beta chains from one sample in a study of siplizumab effects on memory and regulatory T cells. Produced via immunoSEQ multiplex PCR; TCRdb's table is partial and in-frame only. Altogether tens of thousands of clones are present, 95% to 98% being singletons, with the ten largest covering about 0.1%. Sequenced sample: naive CD8+ T cells sorted from blood. The source is a human donor in good health. CDR3s include the opening cysteine and the closing phenylalanine or tryptophan. Each record gives: J gene, V gene, D gene, clone size, CDR3 protein, CDR3 DNA. The D gene is left open where the match is weak. The size entry is marked missing in some rows and otherwise reads once, few, many or a size class.

>TRBJ1-5|TRBV19|NA|NA
CASSIGGRGNQPQHF
TGTGCCAGTAGTATTGGGGGGCGCGGCAATCAGCCCCAGCATTTT
>TRBJ1-1|TRBV7-6|TRBD1|NA
CASGQTDRVLTEAFF
TGTGCCAGCGGACAAACGGACAGGGTTTTGACTGAAGCTTTCTTT
>TRBJ2-2|TRBV11-3|TRBD2|NA
CASSSGLAGTGELFF
TGTGCCAGCAGCAGCGGACTAGCGGGTACCGGGGAGCTGTTTTTT
>TRBJ2-2|TRBV6-5|NA|NA
CASSYGGPGELFF
TGTGCCAGCAGTTACGGGGGCCCCGGGGAGCTGTTTTTT
>TRBJ1-5|TRBV18|NA|NA
CASSPQGGDQPQHF
TGTGCCAGCTCACCACAGGGGGGGGATCAGCCCCAGCATTTT
>TRBJ2-7|TRBV4-1|NA|NA
CASSPGFEQYF
TGCGCCAGCAGCCCAGGGTTCGAGCAGTACTTC
>TRBJ2-3|TRBV9|NA|NA
CASSVEGRGADTQYF
TGTGCCAGCAGCGTAGAAGGCAGGGGGGCAGATACGCAGTATTTT
>TRBJ2-7|TRBV11-2|NA|NA
CASSFPGRDEQYF
TGTGCCAGCAGCTTTCCGGGGCGCGACGAGCAGTACTTC
>TRBJ2-7|TRBV29-1|TRBD1|NA
CSVEVGQGYEQYF
TGCAGCGTTGAAGTGGGACAGGGGTACGAGCAGTACTTC
>TRBJ2-7|TRBV2|TRBD1|once
CASNIETGSPYEQYF
TGTGCCAGCAATATAGAGACAGGGTCCCCCTACGAGCAGTACTTC
>TRBJ2-7|TRBV29-1|NA|NA
CSVFGGESSYEQYF
TGCAGCGTCTTTGGCGGGGAGAGCTCCTACGAGCAGTACTTC
>TRBJ1-1|TRBV7-3|NA|NA
CASSLMGGTEAFF
TGTGCCAGCAGCTTAATGGGTGGCACTGAAGCTTTCTTT
>TRBJ1-1|TRBV5-5|NA|NA
CASSFGTNTEAFF
TGTGCCAGCAGCTTCGGCACGAACACTGAAGCTTTCTTT
>TRBJ1-4|TRBV9|NA|NA
CASSVATTEVTTNEKLFF
TGTGCCAGCAGCGTAGCTACGACAGAAGTAACAACTAATGAAAAACTGTTTTTT
>TRBJ2-3|TRBV6-4|NA|NA
CASSVMLGPTDTQYF
TGTGCCAGCAGTGTAATGTTAGGTCCCACAGATACGCAGTATTTT
>TRBJ2-1|TRBV4-1|NA|NA
CASSQEGNEQFF
TGCGCCAGCAGCCAGGAGGGGAATGAGCAGTTCTTC
>TRBJ2-7|TRBV7-9|TRBD1|NA
CASSFPAGGIYEQYF
TGTGCCAGCAGCTTTCCGGCAGGGGGCATTTACGAGCAGTACTTC
>TRBJ1-5|TRBV6-1|NA|NA
CASSERAGFSNQPQHF
TGTGCCAGCAGTGAAAGGGCAGGATTTAGCAATCAGCCCCAGCATTTT
>TRBJ2-7|TRBV28|TRBD1|NA
CASSFPGQGSYEQYF
TGTGCCAGCAGTTTTCCGGGACAGGGGTCCTACGAGCAGTACTTC
>TRBJ2-2|TRBV19|NA|NA
CATRRDVPSGTGELFF
TGTGCCACTCGTAGAGATGTCCCCTCGGGCACCGGGGAGCTGTTTTTT
>TRBJ1-3|TRBV29-1|NA|NA
CSVEDQFSGNTIYF
TGCAGCGTTGAAGATCAATTCTCTGGAAACACCATATATTTT
>TRBJ2-3|TRBV6-5|NA|NA
CASSYQERTDTQYF
TGTGCCAGCAGTTACCAGGAACGCACAGATACGCAGTATTTT
>TRBJ2-5|TRBV9|NA|NA
CASSVGGAQETQYF
TGTGCCAGCAGCGTAGGCGGCGCCCAAGAGACCCAGTACTTC
>TRBJ1-5|TRBV25-1|TRBD1|NA
CASSGGTVLFNQPQHF
TGTGCCAGCAGTGGAGGGACAGTACTTTTTAATCAGCCCCAGCATTTT
>TRBJ2-1|TRBV9|NA|NA
CASSVASGNEQFF
TGTGCCAGCAGCGTAGCAAGTGGCAATGAGCAGTTCTTC
>TRBJ1-2|TRBV28|NA|NA
CASSRPGVGYGYTF
TGTGCCAGCAGCCGGCCGGGGGTGGGCTATGGCTACACCTTC
>TRBJ1-1|TRBV7-6|TRBD1|NA
CASSSGQGLNTEAFF
TGTGCCAGCAGCTCAGGACAGGGGCTAAACACTGAAGCTTTCTTT
>TRBJ1-1|TRBV4-1|NA|NA
CASSQPGTLMNTEAFF
TGCGCCAGCAGCCAACCCGGGACCTTGATGAACACTGAAGCTTTCTTT
>TRBJ2-1|TRBV4-1|NA|NA
CASSQVMSEQFF
TGCGCCAGCAGCCAAGTCATGAGTGAGCAGTTCTTC
>TRBJ2-3|TRBV19|NA|NA
CASRSGFGTDTQYF
TGTGCCAGTAGATCGGGGTTCGGCACAGATACGCAGTATTTT
>TRBJ2-7|TRBV4-1|NA|NA
CASSQDAGYEQYF
TGCGCCAGCAGCCAAGATGCCGGCTACGAGCAGTACTTC
>TRBJ1-6|TRBV7-6|NA|NA
CASSPWGGANSPLHF
TGTGCCAGCAGCCCCTGGGGGGGGGCGAATTCACCCCTCCACTTT